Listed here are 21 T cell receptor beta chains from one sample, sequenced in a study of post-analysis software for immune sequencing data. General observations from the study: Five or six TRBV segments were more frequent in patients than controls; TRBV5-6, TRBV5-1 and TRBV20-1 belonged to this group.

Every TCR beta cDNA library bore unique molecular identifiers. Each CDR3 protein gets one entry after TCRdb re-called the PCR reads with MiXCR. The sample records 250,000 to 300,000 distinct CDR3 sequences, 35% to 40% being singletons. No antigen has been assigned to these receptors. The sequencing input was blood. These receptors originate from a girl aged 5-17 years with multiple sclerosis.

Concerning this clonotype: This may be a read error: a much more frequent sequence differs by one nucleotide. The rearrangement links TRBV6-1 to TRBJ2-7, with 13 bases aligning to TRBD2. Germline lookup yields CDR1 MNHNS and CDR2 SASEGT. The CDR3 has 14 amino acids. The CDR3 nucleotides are TGTGTCAGCAGAGACGGACTAGCGGGGGACGAGCAGTACTTC. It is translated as CVSRDGLAGDEQYF.

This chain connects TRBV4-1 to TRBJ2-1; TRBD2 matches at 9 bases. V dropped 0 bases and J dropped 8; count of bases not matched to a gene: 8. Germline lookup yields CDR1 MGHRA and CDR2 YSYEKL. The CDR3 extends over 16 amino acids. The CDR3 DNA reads TGCGCCAGCAGCCAAGAAAAGGCGGGGGGGTATGATGAGCAGTTCTTC. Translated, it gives CASSQEKAGGYDEQFF.

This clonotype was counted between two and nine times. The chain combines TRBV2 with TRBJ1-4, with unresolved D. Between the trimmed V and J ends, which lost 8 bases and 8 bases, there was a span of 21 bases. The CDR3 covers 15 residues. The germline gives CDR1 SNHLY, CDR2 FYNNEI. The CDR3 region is CASARTGPNGEKLFF. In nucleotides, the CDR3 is TGTGCCAGCGCACGAACCGGGCCCAACGGGGAAAAACTGTTTTTT.

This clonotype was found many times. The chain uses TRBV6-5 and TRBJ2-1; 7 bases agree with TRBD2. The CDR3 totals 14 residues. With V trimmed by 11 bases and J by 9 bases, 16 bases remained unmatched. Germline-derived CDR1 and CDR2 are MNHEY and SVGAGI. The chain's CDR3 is CAAGLSGGVGEQFF. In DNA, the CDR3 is TGTGCCGCCGGATTGTCTGGGGGGGTTGGTGAGCAGTTCTTC.

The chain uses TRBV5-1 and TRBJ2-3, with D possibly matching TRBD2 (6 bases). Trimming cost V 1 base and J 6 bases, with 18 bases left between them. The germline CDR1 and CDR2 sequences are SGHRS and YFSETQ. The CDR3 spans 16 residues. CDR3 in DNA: TGCGCCAGCAGCTTGTCTGGTCGGGGGACCGGCGATACGCAGTATTTT. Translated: CASSLSGRGTGDTQYF.

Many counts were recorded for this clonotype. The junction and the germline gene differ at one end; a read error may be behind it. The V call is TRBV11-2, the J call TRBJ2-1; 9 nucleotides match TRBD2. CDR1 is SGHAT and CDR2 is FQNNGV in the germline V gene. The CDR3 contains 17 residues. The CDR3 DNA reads TGTGCCAGCAGCTTAGTCGCGACTAGCGGTGCCTACAATGGGCAGTTCTTC. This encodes CASSLVATSGAYNGQFF.

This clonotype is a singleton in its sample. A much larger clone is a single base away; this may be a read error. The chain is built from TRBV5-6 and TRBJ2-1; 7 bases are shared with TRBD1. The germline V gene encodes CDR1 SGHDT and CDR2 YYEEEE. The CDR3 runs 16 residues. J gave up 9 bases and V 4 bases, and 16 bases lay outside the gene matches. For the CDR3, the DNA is TGTGCCAGCAGCCCGTGGGGAGCGAGGGGGCCTACTGAGCAGTTCTTC. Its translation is CASSPWGARGPTEQFF.

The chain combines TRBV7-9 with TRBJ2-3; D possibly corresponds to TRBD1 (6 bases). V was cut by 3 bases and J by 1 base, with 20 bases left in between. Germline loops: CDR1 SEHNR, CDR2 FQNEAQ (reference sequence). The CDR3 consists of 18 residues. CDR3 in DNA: TGTGCCAGCAGCTTCCCCCAATTGAGACAGGTTCGCACAGATACGCAGTATTTT. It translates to CASSFPQLRQVRTDTQYF.

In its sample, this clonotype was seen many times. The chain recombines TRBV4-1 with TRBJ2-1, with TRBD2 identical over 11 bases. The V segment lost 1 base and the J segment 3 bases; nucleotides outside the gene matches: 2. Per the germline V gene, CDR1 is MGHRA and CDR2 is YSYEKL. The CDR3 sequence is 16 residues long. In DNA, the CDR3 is TGCGCCAGCAGCCAAGTCGGGACTAGCGGCTACAATGAGCAGTTCTTC. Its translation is CASSQVGTSGYNEQFF.

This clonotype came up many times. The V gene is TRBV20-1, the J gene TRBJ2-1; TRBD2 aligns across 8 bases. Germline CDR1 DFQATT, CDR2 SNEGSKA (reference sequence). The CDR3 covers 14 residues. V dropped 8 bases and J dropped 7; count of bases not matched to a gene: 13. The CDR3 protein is CSPQGREAGNEQFF. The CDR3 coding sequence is TGCAGTCCCCAAGGGCGGGAGGCTGGAAATGAGCAGTTCTTC.

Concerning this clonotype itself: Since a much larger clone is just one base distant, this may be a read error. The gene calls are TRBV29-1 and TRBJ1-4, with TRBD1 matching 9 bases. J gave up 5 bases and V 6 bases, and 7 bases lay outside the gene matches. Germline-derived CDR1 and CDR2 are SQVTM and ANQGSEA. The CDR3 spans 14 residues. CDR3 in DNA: TGCAGCGTGGGGGCCGGACAGGGGAATGAAAAACTGTTTTTT. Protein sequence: CSVGAGQGNEKLFF.

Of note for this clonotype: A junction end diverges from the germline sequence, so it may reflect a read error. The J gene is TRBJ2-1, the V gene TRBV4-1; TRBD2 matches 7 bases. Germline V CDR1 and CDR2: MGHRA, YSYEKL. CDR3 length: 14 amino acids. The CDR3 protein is CASSQERGGGSRVF. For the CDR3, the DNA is TGCGCCAGCAGCCAAGAGCGCGGGGGTGGGAGTAGGGTCTTC.

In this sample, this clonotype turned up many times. This CDR3 reads CSAKPGTSLIQETQYF. The CDR3 bases are TGCAGTGCCAAACCCGGGACTAGCCTCATACAAGAGACCCAGTACTTC. V and J are TRBV20-1 and TRBJ2-5; 9 nucleotides align to TRBD2. After removal of 6 bases from V and 2 bases from J, the junction contained 13 bases not matched to a gene. The CDR3 covers 16 residues. Looked up from germline, CDR1 is DFQATT and CDR2 is SNEGSKA (reference sequence).

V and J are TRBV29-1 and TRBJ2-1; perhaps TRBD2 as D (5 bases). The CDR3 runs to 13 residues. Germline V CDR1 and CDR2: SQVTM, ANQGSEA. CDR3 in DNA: TGCAGTGGGGAAAGACCCGAGGGTAATGAGCAGTTCTTC. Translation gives CSGERPEGNEQFF.

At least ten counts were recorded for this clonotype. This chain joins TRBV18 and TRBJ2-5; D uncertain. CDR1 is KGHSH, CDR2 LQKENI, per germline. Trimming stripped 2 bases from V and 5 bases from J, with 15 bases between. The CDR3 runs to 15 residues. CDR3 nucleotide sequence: TGTGCCAGCTCACCATACGCCGAAGGGCGGGAGACCCAGTACTTC. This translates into CASSPYAEGRETQYF.

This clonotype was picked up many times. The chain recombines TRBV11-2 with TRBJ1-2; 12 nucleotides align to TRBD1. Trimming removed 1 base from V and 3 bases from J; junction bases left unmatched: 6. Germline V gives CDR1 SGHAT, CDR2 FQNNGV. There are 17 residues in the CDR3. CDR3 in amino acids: CASSLVGTGGADYGYTF. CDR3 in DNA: TGTGCCAGCAGCTTAGTGGGGACAGGGGGCGCGGACTATGGCTACACCTTC.

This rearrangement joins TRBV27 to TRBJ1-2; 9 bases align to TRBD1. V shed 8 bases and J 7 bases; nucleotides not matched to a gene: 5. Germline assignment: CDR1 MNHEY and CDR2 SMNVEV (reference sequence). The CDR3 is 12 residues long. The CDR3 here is CASRGQGIGYTF. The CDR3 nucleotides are TGTGCCAGCCGCGGACAGGGGATTGGCTACACCTTC.

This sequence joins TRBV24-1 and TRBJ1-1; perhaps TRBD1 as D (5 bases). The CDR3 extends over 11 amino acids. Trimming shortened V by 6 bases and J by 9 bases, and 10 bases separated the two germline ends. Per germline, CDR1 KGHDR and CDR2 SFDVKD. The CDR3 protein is CATSSGLKAFF. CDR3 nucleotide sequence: TGTGCCACCAGTTCGGGGCTTAAAGCTTTCTTT.

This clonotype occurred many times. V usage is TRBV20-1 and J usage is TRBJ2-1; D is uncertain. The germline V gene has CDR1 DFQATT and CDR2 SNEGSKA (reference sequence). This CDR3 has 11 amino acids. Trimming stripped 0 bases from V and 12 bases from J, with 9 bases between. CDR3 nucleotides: TGCAGTGCTAGAGATCATAGTAGGCAGTTCTTC. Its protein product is CSARDHSRQFF.

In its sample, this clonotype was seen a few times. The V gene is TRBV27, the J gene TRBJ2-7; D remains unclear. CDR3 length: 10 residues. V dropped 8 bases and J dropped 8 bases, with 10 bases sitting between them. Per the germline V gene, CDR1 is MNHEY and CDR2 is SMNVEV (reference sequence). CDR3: CASSHPQQYF. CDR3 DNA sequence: TGTGCCAGCTCACACCCACAGCAGTACTTC.

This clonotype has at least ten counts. CDR3 sequence reads: CASSLGTSRAGEETQYF. The CDR3 bases are TGTGCCAGCAGCTTAGGAACTAGTAGGGCCGGAGAAGAGACCCAGTACTTC. This chain links TRBV7-2 with TRBJ2-5; TRBD2 might be the D (5 bases). Trimming left V 1 base short and J 3 bases short, with 18 bases between. CDR1 and CDR2 from the germline V gene are SGHTA and FQGNSA. The CDR3 spans 17 residues.